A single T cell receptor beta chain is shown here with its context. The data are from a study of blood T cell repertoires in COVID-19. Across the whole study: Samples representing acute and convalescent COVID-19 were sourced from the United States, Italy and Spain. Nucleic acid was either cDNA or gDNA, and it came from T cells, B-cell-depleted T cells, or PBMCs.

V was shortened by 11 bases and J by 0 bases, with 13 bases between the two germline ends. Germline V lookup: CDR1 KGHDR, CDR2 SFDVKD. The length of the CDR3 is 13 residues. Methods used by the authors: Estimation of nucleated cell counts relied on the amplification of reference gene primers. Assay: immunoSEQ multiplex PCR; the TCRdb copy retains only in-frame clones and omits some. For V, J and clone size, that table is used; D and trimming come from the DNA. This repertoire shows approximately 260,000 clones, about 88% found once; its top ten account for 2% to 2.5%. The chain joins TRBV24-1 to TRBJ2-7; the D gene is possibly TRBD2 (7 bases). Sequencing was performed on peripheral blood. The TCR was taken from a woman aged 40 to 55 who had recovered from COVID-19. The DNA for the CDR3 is TGTGCCAACGCACGGGGGGCCTCCTACGAGCAGTACTTC. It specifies CANARGASYEQYF.